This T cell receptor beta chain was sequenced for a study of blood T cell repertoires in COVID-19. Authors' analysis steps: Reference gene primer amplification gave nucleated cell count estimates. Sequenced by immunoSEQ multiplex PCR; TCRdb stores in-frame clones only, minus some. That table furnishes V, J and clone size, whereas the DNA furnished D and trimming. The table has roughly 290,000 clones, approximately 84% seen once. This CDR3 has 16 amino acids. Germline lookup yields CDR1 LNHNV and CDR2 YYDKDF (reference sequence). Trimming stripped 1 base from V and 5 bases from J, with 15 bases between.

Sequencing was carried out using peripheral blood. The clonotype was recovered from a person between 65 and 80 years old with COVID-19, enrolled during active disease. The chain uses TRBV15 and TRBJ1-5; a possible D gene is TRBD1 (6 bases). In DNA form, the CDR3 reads TGTGCCACCAGCAGAGTGGCCCCCAGGGGTGATCAGCCCCAGCATTTT. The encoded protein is CATSRVAPRGDQPQHF.